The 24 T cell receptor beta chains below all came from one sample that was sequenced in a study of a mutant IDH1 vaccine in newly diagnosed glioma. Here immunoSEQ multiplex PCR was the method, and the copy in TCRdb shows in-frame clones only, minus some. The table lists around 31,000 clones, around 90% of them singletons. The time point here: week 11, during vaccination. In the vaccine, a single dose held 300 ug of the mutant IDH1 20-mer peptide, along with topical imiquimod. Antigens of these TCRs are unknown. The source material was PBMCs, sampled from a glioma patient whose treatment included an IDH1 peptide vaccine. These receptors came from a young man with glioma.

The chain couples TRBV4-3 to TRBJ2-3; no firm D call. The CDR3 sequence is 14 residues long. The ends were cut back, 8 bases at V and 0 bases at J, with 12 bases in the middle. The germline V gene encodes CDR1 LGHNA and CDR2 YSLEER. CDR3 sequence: CASSELVSTDTQYF. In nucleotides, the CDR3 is TGCGCCAGCTCGGAGCTAGTAAGCACAGATACGCAGTATTTT.

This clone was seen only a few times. In DNA form, the CDR3 reads TGTGCCAGCAGTTCTCAACCGGGATCCGAAGCTTTCTTT. It encodes CASSSQPGSEAFF. V is TRBV6-6 and J is TRBJ1-1, with no clear D. Germline assignment: CDR1 MNHNY and CDR2 SVGAGI (reference sequence). CDR3 length equals 13 residues. The V and J ends lost 4 bases and 8 bases respectively, with 14 bases between them.

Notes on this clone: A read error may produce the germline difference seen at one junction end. The CDR3 DNA is TGCAGCGCTGAAGTCTCTGGAAACACCATATATTTT. Translation gives CSAEVSGNTIYF. The chain employs TRBV29-1 and TRBJ1-3; D gene unclear. CDR1 is SQVTM and CDR2 is ANQGSEA in the germline V gene. The CDR3 has 12 amino acids.

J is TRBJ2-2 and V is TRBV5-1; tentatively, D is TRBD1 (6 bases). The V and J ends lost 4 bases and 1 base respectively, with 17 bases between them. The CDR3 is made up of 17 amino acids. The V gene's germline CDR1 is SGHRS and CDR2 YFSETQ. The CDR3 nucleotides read TGCGCCAGCAGCAATACACTCCGGACAGTGAACACCGGGGAGCTGTTTTTT. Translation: CASSNTLRTVNTGELFF.

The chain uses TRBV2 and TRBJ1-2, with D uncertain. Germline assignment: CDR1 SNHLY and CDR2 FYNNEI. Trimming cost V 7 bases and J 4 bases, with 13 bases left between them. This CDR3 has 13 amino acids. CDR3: CASNALEAYGYTF. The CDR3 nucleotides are TGTGCCAGCAACGCCCTCGAAGCCTATGGCTACACCTTC.

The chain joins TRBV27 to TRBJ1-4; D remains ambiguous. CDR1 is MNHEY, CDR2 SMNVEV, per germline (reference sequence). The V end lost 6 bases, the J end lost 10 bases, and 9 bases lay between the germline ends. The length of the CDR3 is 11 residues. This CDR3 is CASRPQLKLFF. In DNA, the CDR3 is TGTGCCAGCAGGCCCCAGCTAAAACTGTTTTTT.

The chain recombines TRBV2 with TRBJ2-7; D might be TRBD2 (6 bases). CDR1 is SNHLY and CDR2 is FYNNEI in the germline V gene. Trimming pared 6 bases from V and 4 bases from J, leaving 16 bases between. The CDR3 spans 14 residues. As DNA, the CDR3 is TGTGCCAGCAGGGCGGGGACGTGGGTATACGAGCAGTACTTC. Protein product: CASRAGTWVYEQYF.

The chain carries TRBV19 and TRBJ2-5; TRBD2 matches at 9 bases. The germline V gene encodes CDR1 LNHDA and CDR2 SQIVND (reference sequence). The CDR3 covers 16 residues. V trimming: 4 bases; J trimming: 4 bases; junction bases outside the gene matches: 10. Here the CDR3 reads CASSNSGSGLGETQYF. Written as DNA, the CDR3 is TGTGCCAGTAGTAATAGCGGGAGTGGGCTAGGAGAGACCCAGTACTTC.

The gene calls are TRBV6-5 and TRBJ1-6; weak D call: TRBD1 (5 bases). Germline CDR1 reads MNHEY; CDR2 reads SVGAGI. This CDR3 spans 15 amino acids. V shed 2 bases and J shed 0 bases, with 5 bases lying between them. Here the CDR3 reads CASSYDSSYNSPLHF. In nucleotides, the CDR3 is TGTGCCAGCAGTTACGACAGCTCCTATAATTCACCCCTCCACTTT.

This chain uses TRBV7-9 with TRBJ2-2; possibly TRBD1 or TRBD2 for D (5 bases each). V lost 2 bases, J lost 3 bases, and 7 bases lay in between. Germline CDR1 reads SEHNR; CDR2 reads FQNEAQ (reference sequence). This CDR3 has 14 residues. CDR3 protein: CASSLRGDTGELFF. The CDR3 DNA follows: TGTGCCAGCAGCTTAAGGGGAGACACCGGGGAGCTGTTTTTT.

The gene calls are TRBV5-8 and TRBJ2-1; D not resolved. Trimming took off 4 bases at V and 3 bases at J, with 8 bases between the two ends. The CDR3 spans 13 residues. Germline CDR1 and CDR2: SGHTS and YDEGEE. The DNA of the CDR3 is TGTGCCAGCAGCCGTACCCACTACAATGAGCAGTTCTTC. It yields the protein CASSRTHYNEQFF.

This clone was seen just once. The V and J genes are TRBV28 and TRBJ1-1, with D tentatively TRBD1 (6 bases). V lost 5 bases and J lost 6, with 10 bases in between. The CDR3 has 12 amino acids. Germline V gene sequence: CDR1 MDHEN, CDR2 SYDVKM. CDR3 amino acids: CASSDRHSEAFF. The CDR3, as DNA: TGTGCCAGCAGTGACAGGCACTCTGAAGCTTTCTTT.

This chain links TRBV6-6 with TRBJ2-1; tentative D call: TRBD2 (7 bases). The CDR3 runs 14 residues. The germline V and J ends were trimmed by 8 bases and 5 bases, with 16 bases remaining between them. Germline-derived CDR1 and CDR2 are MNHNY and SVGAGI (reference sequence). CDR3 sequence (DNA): TGTGCCAGCGGAGGGGGAGGGGGGGACAATGAGCAGTTCTTC. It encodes CASGGGGGDNEQFF.

CDR3 DNA: TGTGCCAGCATACGGAACATGAACACTGAAGCTTTCTTT. It encodes CASIRNMNTEAFF. The genes are TRBV2 and TRBJ1-1; D gene uncertain. This CDR3 spans 13 amino acids. Per germline, CDR1 SNHLY and CDR2 FYNNEI. V was cut by 7 bases and J by 0 bases, with 9 bases left in between.

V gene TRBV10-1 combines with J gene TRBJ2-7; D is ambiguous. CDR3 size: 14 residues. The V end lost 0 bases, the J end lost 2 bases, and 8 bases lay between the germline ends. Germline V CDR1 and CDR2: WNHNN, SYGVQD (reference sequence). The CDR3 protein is CASSESLVPYEQYF. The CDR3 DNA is TGCGCCAGCAGTGAGTCGCTCGTTCCCTACGAGCAGTACTTC.

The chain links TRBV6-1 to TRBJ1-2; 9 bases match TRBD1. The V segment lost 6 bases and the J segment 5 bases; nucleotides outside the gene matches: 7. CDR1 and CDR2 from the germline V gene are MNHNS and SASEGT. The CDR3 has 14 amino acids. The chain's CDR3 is CASRSGTGPYGYTF. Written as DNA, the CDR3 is TGTGCCAGCAGGTCCGGGACAGGGCCTTATGGCTACACCTTC.

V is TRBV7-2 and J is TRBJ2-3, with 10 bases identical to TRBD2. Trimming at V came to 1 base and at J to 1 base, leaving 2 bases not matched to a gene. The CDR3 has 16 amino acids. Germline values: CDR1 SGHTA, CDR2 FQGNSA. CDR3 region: CASSLVGTSGTDTQYF. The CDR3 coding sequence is TGTGCCAGCAGCTTAGTGGGGACTAGCGGCACAGATACGCAGTATTTT. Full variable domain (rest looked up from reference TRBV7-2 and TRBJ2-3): GAGVSQSPSNKVTEKGKDVELRCDPISGHTALYWYRQSLGQGLEFLIYFQGNSAPDKSGLPSDRFSAERTGGSVSTLTIQRTQQEDSAVYLCASSLVGTSGTDTQYFGPGTRLTVL.

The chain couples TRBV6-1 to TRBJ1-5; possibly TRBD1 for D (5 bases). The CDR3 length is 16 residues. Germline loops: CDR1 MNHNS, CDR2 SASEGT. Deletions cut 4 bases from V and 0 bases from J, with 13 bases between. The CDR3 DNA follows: TGTGCCAGCAGTGGGGGATGGGGGGGTAGCAATCAGCCCCAGCATTTT. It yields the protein CASSGGWGGSNQPQHF.

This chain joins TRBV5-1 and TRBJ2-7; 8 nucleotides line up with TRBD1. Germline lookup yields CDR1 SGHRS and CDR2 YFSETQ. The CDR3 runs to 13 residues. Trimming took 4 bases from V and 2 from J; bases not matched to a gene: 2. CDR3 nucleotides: TGCGCCAGCAGCGTGGGACAGGCCTACGAGCAGTACTTC. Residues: CASSVGQAYEQYF.

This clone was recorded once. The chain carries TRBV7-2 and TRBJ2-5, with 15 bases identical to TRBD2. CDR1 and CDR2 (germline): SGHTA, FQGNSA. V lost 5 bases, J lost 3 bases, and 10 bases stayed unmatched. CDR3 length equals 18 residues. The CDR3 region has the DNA TGTGCCAGCAGCCCCGGGACTAGCGGGAGGCCTTATGAAGAGACCCAGTACTTC. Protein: CASSPGTSGRPYEETQYF.

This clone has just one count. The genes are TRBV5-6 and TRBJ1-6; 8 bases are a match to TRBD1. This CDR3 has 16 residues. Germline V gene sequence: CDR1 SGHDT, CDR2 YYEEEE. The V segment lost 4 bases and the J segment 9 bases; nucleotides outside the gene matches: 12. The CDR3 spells CASSGQGPLFGSPLHF. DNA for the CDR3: TGTGCCAGCAGCGGACAGGGACCTTTGTTCGGTTCACCCCTCCACTTT.

CDR3 amino acids: CASSPGLAGVLDTQYF. The CDR3 bases are TGTGCCAGCAGCCCAGGACTAGCGGGAGTGTTAGATACGCAGTATTTT. The V and J genes are TRBV11-3 and TRBJ2-3, with 13 positions matching TRBD2. CDR3 length equals 16 residues. Per germline, CDR1 SGHNT and CDR2 YENEEA. V dropped 5 bases and J dropped 5; count of bases not matched to a gene: 7.

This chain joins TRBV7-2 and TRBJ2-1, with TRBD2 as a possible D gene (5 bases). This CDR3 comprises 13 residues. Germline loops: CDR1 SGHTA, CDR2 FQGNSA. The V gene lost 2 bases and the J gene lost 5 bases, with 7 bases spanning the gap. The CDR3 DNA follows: TGTGCCAGCAGCTTATTGAGGGACAATGAGCAGTTCTTC. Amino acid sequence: CASSLLRDNEQFF.

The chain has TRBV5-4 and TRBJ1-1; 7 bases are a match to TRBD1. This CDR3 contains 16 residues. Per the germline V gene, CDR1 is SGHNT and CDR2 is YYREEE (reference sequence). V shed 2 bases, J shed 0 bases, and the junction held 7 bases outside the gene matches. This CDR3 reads CASSFRQGDMNTEAFF. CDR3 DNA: TGTGCCAGCAGCTTCCGGCAGGGGGACATGAACACTGAAGCTTTCTTT.